This T cell receptor delta chain was sequenced in a study of gamma delta lymphoproliferative disorders and STAT genes. PBMCs from patients and controls supplied the genomic DNA for sequencing. For this clone: The TCRdb protein comes from a much larger clone and disagrees with this DNA's translation at residue 6, likely due to a read error; the protein given here is derived from the DNA.

The CDR3 loop spans 16 amino acids. V gave up 0 bases and J gave up 2 bases; unmatched junction bases: 8. Per germline, CDR1 GEAIGNYY and CDR2 EKD. TCRdb fed the multiplex PCR reads to CATT. The sample shows roughly 3,000 delta-chain clones, more than 0.95% of them seen only once. The source material was blood. The TCR sequence derives from a human donor in good health. V gene TRDV2 combines with J gene TRDJ1; TRDD3 aligns across 7 bases. Here the CDR3 reads CACDTAGGSYTDKLIF. CDR3 bases: TGTGCCTGTGACACCGCGGGGGGATCCTATACCGATAAACTCATCTTT.